What follows is one TCR beta chain and its context. This sample stems from a study of T cells after yellow fever vaccination. TCRdb independently ran MiXCR on the 5' RACE reads; one entry per CDR3 protein. The sample holds roughly 500,000 distinct CDR3 sequences, around 21% seen once. The CDR3 length is 14 residues. This TCR was recovered from a man aged 25 to 40 who received the YFV17D yellow fever vaccine. This chain connects TRBV21-1 to TRBJ1-6. TRBV21-1 represents a pseudogene. This material consisted of PBMCs, taken 15 days after the yellow fever booster vaccination. Here the CDR3 DNA reads TGTGCCAGCGGCCTCGGCAGGTTCGATTCACCCCTCCACTTT. It yields the protein CASGLGRFDSPLHF.